The T cell receptor (beta chain) described here comes from a study of CXCR3-negative and CXCR3-positive naive CD8 T cells. The study, taken as a whole, reports: Greater hydrophobicity was found in TRB CDR3s of CXCR3-positive naive cells than of CXCR3-negative naive cells.

As for this clonotype: Antigen unknown.

This CDR3 has 17 residues. Germline V gene sequence: CDR1 KGHSH, CDR2 LQKENI. CD45RO-CCR7+CD27+CD95- characterized naive CD8+ T cells. The TRB cDNA libraries were prepared by 5' RACE with UMI labels. TCRdb reworked the 5' RACE reads into one entry per CDR3 protein, no DNA. This repertoire comprises about 24,000 distinct CDR3 sequences; its ten largest clones make up approximately 4.1%. The material sequenced was naive CXCR3- CD8+ T cells from blood. Subset of the sample: CD45RO-CCR7+CD27+CD95- naive CD8+ T cells lacking CXCR3 (TNR3-). The V call is TRBV18, the J call TRBJ2-5; TCRdb lists TRBD2, though no DNA is available to test this call. The origin of this receptor is a human donor in good health. Some clones in this sample may be carry-over from other donors' samples. The CDR3 spells CASSPESAGGLAETQYF.